Described below is a single TCR beta chain sequence and its context. Its antigen remains unidentified. CDR3 length: 14 residues. Germline CDR1 reads SNHLY; CDR2 reads FYNNEI. Losses at the gene ends were 6 bases for V and 9 bases for J; bases not matched to a gene: 10. The data belong to a study of radiotherapy plus CTLA-4 blockade in lung cancer. On the study more broadly: The study recorded objective responses in roughly 20% of patients and disease control in approximately 31%.

Only in-frame clones appear in the TCRdb table, and some are missing; sequencing was by immunoSEQ multiplex PCR. The profile shows roughly 62,000 clones, 60% to 80% of them singletons. Regarding the study as a whole: There was expansion of tumor-derived TCR clones in blood after radiotherapy plus ipilimumab.

Sequenced material: peripheral blood, taken from a patient treated with radiotherapy plus ipilimumab. J is TRBJ1-5 and V is TRBV2; the match to TRBD1 covers 8 bases. This TCR was sampled from a human donor with non-small cell lung cancer who had a complete response to radiotherapy plus ipilimumab. Here the CDR3 reads CASSPDRGNLPQHF. The CDR3 nucleotides are TGTGCCAGCAGCCCCGACAGGGGCAATTTGCCCCAGCATTTT.